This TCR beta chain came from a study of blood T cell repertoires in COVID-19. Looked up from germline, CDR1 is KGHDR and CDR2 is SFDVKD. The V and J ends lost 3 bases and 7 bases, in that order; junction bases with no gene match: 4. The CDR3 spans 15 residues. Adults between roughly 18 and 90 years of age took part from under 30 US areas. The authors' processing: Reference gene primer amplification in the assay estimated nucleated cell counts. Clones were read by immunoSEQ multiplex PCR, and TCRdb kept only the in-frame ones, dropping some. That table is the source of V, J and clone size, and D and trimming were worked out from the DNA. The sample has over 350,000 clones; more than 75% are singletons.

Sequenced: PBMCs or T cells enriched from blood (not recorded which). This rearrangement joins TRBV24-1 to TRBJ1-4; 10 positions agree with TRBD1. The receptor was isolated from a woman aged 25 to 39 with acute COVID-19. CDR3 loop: CATSDGTGEGEKLFF. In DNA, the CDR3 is TGTGCCACCAGTGATGGGACAGGGGAGGGTGAAAAACTGTTTTTT.